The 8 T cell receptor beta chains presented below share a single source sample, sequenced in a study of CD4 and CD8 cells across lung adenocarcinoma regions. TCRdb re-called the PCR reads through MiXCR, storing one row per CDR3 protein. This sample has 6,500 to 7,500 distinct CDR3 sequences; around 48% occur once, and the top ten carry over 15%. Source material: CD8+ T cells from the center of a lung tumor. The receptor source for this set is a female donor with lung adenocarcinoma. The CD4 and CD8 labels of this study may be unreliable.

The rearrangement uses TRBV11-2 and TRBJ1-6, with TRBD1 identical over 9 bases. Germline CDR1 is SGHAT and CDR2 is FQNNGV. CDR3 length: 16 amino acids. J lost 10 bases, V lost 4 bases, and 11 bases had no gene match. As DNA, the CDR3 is TGTGCCAGCAGCTGGTCCGGGACAGGGACAGGATCACCCCTCCACTTT. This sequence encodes CASSWSGTGTGSPLHF.

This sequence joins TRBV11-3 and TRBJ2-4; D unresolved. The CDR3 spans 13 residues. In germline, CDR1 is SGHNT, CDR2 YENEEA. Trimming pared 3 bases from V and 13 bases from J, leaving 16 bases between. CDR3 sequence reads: CASSFSRLDTQYF. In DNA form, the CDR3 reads TGTGCCAGCAGCTTCAGCAGGCTTGACACCCAGTACTTC.

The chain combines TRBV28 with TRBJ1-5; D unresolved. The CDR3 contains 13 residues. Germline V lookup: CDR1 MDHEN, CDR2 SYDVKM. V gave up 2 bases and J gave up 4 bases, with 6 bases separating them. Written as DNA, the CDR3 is TGTGCCAGCAGTTTAGACGAGAATCAGCCCCAGCATTTT. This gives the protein CASSLDENQPQHF.

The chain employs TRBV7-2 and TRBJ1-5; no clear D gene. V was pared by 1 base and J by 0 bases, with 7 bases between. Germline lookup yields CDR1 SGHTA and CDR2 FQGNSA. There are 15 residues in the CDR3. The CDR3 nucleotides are TGTGCCAGCAGCTTAGGGCCGATTAGCAATCAGCCCCAGCATTTT. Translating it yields CASSLGPISNQPQHF.

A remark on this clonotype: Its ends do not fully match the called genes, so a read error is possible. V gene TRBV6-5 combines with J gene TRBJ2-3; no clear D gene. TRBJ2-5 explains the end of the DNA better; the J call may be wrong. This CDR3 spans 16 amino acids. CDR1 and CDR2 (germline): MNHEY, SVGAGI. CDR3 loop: CASSYSPGPGKDTQYF. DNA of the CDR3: TGTGCCAGCAGTTACTCTCCCGGGCCTGGCAAAGATACCCAGTACTTC.

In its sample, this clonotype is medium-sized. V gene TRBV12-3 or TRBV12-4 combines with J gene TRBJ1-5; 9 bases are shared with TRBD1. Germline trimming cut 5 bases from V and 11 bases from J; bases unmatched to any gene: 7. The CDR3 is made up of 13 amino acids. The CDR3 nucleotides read TGTGCCAGCAGTCCGCGGGACAGGGACACCCAGCATTTT. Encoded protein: CASSPRDRDTQHF.

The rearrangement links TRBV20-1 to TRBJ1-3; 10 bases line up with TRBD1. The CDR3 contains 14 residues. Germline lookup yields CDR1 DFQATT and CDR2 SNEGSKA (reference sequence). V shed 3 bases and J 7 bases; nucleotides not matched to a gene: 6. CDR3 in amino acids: CSASRDRGKNTIYF. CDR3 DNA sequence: TGCAGTGCTAGCAGGGACAGGGGAAAGAACACCATATATTTT.

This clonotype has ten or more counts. CDR3 nucleotide sequence: TGTGCCAACAGAGGGGGCACTGAAAAACTGTTTTTT. Its translation: CANRGGTEKLFF. This chain links TRBV27 with TRBJ1-4, with 7 bases matching TRBD1. Trimming cost V 10 bases and J 7 bases; bases outside gene matches: 6. The CDR3 has 12 amino acids. Germline V gene lookup returns CDR1 MNHEY and CDR2 SMNVEV (reference sequence).